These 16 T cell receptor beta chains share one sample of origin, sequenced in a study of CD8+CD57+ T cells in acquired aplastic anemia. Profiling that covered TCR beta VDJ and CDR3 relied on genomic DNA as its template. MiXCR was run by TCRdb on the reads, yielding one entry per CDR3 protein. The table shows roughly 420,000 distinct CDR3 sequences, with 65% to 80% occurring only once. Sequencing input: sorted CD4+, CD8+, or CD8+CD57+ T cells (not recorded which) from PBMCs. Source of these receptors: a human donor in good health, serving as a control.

Here the CDR3 DNA reads TGCAGTGCTAGAGGGCTCGGGGCTAGTTGGGCCAACGTCCTGACTTTC. Translating gives CSARGLGASWANVLTF. This sequence joins TRBV20-1 and TRBJ2-6; D might be TRBD1 or TRBD2, each matching 5 bases. The V end lost 1 base, the J end lost 5 bases, and 15 bases lay between the germline ends. Germline CDR1 DFQATT, CDR2 SNEGSKA (reference sequence). The CDR3 is made up of 16 amino acids.

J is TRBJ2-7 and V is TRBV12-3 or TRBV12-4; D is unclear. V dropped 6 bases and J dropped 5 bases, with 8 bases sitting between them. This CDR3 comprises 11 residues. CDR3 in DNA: TGTGCCAGCAGAATAGAGGACGAGCAGTACTTC. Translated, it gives CASRIEDEQYF.

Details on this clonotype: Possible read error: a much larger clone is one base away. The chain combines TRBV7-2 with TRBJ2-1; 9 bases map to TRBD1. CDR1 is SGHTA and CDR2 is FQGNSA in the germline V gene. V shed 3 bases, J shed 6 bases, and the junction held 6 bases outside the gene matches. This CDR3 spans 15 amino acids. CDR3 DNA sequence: TGTGCCAGCAGCTTGGCTGAGACAGGGGGCAATGAGCAGTTCTTC. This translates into CASSLAETGGNEQFF.

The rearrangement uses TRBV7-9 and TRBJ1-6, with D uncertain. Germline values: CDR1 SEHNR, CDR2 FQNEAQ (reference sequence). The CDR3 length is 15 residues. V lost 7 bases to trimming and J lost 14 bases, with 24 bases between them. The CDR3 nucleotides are TGTGCCAGCACCCGCCCGTTCTCGGCCCGATTCACCCTCCACTTT. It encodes CASTRPFSARFTLHF.

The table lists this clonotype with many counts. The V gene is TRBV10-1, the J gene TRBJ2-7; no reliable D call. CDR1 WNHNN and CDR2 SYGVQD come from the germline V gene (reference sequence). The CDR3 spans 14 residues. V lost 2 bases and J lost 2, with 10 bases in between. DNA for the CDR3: TGCGCCAGCAGTGAGGCCAGGAGACCCTACGAGCAGTACTTC. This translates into CASSEARRPYEQYF.

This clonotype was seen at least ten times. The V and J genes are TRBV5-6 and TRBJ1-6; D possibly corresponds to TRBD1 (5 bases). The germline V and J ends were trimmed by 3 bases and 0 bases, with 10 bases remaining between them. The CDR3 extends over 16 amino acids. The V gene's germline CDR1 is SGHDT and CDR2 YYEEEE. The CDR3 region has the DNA TGTGCCAGCAGCTCGGACACGAGCTCCTATAATTCACCCCTCCACTTT. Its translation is CASSSDTSSYNSPLHF.

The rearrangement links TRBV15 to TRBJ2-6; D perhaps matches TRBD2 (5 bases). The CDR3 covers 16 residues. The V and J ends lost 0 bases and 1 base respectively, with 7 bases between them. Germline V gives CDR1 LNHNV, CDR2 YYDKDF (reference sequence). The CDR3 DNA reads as TGTGCCACCAGCAGAGATCGAGGGTCTGGGGCCAACGTCCTGACTTTC. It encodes CATSRDRGSGANVLTF.

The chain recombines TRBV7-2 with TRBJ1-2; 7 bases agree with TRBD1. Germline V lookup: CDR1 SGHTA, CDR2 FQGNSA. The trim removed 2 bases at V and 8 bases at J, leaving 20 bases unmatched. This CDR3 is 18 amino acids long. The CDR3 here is CASSLSRTGTTLVEGYTF. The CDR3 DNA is TGTGCCAGCAGCTTATCGAGGACAGGTACGACTTTGGTCGAGGGCTACACCTTC.

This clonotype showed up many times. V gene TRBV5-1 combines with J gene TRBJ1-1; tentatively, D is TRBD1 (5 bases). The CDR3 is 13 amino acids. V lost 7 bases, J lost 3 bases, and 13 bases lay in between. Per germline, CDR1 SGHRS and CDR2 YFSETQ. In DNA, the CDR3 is TGCGCCAGCGACGGGGACGGCTACACTGAAGCTTTCTTT. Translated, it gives CASDGDGYTEAFF. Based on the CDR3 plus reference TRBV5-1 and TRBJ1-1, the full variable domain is KAGVTQTPRYLIKTRGQQVTLSCSPISGHRSVSWYQQTPGQGLQFLFEYFSETQRNKGNFPGRFSGRQFSNSRSEMNVSTLELGDSALYLCASDGDGYTEAFFGQGTRLTVV.

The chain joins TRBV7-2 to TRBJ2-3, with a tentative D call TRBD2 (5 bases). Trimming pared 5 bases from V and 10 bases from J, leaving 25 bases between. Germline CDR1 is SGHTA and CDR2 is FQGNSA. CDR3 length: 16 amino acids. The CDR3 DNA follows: TGTGCCAGCAGCCGGTCTCCGATTGCGGGCCGCGATTCGCAGTATTTT. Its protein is CASSRSPIAGRDSQYF.

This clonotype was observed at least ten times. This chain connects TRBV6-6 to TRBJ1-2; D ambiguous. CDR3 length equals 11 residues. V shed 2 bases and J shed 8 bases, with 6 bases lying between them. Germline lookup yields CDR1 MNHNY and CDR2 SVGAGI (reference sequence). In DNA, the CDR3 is TGTGCCAGCAGTTACAGAGAAGGCTACACCTTC. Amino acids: CASSYREGYTF.

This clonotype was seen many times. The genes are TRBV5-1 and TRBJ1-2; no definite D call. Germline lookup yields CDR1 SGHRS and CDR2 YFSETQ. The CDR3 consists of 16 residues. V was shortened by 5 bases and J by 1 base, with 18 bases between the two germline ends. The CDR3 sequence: CASSAGYLRDNYGYTF. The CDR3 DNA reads TGCGCCAGCAGTGCAGGCTATCTTCGAGATAACTATGGCTACACCTTC.

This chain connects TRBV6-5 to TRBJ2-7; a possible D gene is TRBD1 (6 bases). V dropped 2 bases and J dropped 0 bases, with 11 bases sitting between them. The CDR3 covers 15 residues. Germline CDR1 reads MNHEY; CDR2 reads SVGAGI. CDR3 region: CASSYPEDSSYEQYF. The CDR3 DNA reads TGTGCCAGCAGTTACCCGGAGGACAGCTCCTACGAGCAGTACTTC.

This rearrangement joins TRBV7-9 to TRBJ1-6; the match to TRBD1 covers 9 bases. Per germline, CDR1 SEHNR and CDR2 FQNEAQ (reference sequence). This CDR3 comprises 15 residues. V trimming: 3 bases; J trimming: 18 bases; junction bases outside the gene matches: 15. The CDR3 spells CASSLRTTGGYGYHF. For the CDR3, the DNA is TGTGCCAGCAGCTTGCGAACAACAGGGGGCTATGGCTACCACTTT. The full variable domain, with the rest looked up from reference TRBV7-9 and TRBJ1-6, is DTGVSQNPRHKITKRGQNVTFRCDPISEHNRLYWYRQTLGQGPEFLTYFQNEAQLEKSRLLSDRFSAERPKGSFSTLEIQRTEQGDSAMYLCASSLRTTGGYGYHFGNGTRLTVT.

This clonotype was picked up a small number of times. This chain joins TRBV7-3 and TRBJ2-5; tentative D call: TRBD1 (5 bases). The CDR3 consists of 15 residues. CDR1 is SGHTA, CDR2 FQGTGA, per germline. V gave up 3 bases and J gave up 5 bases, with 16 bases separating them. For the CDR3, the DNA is TGTGCCAGCAGCTTGGAGTGGGGCCGGCTGGAGACCCAGTACTTC. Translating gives CASSLEWGRLETQYF.

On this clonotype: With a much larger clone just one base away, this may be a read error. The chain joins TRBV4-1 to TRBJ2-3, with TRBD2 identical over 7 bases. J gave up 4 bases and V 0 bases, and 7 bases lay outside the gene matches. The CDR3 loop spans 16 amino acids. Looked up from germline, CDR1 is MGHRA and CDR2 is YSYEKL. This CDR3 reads CASSQDRSGGADTQYF. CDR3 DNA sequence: TGCGCCAGCAGCCAAGATCGATCGGGGGGAGCAGATACGCAGTATTTT.